The 5 T cell receptor beta chains reported below all come from one sample, sequenced in a study of post-analysis software for immune sequencing data. For these receptors, no antigen is known. Included in the TCR beta cDNA libraries were unique molecular identifiers. TCRdb recomputed calls from the PCR reads with MiXCR, one row per CDR3 protein. The sample shows under 900,000 distinct CDR3 sequences, roughly 50% of them seen only once. Study observations and caveats: There were five TRBV segments more frequent in patients than controls, and TRBV5-6, TRBV5-1 and TRBV20-1 were among them.

The sample was blood. Receptors originate from a girl aged 5-17 years with multiple sclerosis.

This clonotype was detected only a few times. This chain links TRBV3-1 with TRBJ1-2; D uncertain. The V gene lost 0 bases and the J gene lost 7 bases, with 18 bases spanning the gap. Per the germline V gene, CDR1 is LGHDT and CDR2 is YNNKEL (reference sequence). This CDR3 is built from 16 residues. The DNA of the CDR3 is TGTGCCAGCAGCCAAGATCAGACCGCTCTCTGGGGTGGCTACACCTTC. Amino acids: CASSQDQTALWGGYTF. Complete variable domain (other parts from reference TRBV3-1 and TRBJ1-2): DTAVSQTPKYLVTQMGNDKSIKCEQNLGHDTMYWYKQDSKKFLKIMFSYNNKELIINETVPNRFSPKSPDKAHLNLHINSLELGDSAVYFCASSQDQTALWGGYTFGSGTRLTVV.

The J gene is TRBJ2-5, the V gene TRBV27, with a tentative D call TRBD2 (6 bases). V lost 4 bases, J lost 2 bases, and 14 bases lay in between. The CDR3 loop spans 15 amino acids. Germline V gene lookup returns CDR1 MNHEY and CDR2 SMNVEV (reference sequence). The chain's CDR3 is CASSSVWAGQETQYF. CDR3 DNA: TGTGCCAGCAGTTCGGTCTGGGCGGGACAAGAGACCCAGTACTTC.

The chain is built from TRBV7-9 and TRBJ2-1; no definite D call. This CDR3 has 11 residues. Trimming shortened V by 2 bases and J by 8 bases, and 4 bases separated the two germline ends. Germline CDR1 SEHNR, CDR2 FQNEAQ (reference sequence). In DNA, the CDR3 is TGTGCCAGCAGCTTACGTCATGAGCAGTTCTTC. It encodes CASSLRHEQFF. Using reference TRBV7-9 and TRBJ2-1 for the parts outside the CDR3, the full variable domain is DTGVSQNPRHKITKRGQNVTFRCDPISEHNRLYWYRQTLGQGPEFLTYFQNEAQLEKSRLLSDRFSAERPKGSFSTLEIQRTEQGDSAMYLCASSLRHEQFFGPGTRLTVL.

The chain uses TRBV2 and TRBJ2-1; 9 bases line up with TRBD1. Germline lookup yields CDR1 SNHLY and CDR2 FYNNEI. V lost 11 bases to trimming and J lost 0 bases; unmatched junction nucleotides: 8. The CDR3 length is 15 residues. CDR3 DNA sequence: TGTGCCGGCAACAGGGGGCCCTTCTCCTACAATGAGCAGTTCTTC. This gives the protein CAGNRGPFSYNEQFF.

This clonotype was observed a handful of times. The chain has TRBV10-3 and TRBJ2-3; D unresolved. Germline V gene sequence: CDR1 ENHRY, CDR2 SYGVKD. V dropped 10 bases and J dropped 0 bases, with 5 bases sitting between them. This CDR3 comprises 11 residues. The CDR3 loop is CATRSTDTQYF. The CDR3 region has the DNA TGTGCCACGAGGAGCACAGATACGCAGTATTTT.